The 12 T cell receptor beta chains below were found in one sample sequenced in a study of blood T cell repertoires in COVID-19. Produced via immunoSEQ multiplex PCR; TCRdb's table is partial and in-frame only. This repertoire shows some 240,000 clones, roughly 88% found once; its top ten account for about 1.5%. The sequenced sample was peripheral blood. The receptor source for this set is a middle-aged woman who had recovered from COVID-19.

V and J are TRBV11-2 and TRBJ2-7; 7 bases align to TRBD1. Trimming cost V 1 base and J 6 bases; bases outside gene matches: 15. Germline values: CDR1 SGHAT, CDR2 FQNNGV. The length of the CDR3 is 17 residues. The CDR3 DNA reads as TGTGCCAGCAGCTTAGTCTTTCCTAGGGGGCAAATAAGCGAGCAGTACTTC. Protein: CASSLVFPRGQISEQYF.

The V call is TRBV27, the J call TRBJ1-2; 8 bases are a match to TRBD1. CDR1 is MNHEY, CDR2 SMNVEV, per germline (reference sequence). This CDR3 has 15 residues. The J segment lost 4 bases and the V segment lost 6 bases, leaving 10 bases of the junction unmatched. CDR3 loop: CASSQDRGRAYGYTF. Here the CDR3 DNA reads TGTGCCAGCAGCCAAGACAGGGGTCGGGCCTATGGCTACACCTTC.

This clone has just one count. V and J are TRBV29-1 and TRBJ1-2; D is unresolved. This CDR3 comprises 11 residues. V was shortened by 3 bases and J by 8 bases, with 10 bases between the two germline ends. Germline V gene data show CDR1 as SQVTM and CDR2 as ANQGSEA. DNA for the CDR3: TGCAGCGTTGAGACTCCTGGGGGCTACACCTTC. It is translated as CSVETPGGYTF.

V usage is TRBV24-1 and J usage is TRBJ1-4, with 7 bases identical to TRBD1. Germline V gene sequence: CDR1 KGHDR, CDR2 SFDVKD. With V trimmed by 3 bases and J by 6 bases, 0 bases remained unmatched. CDR3 length equals 13 residues. In DNA form, the CDR3 reads TGTGCCACCAGTGATGGGACAGATGAAAAACTGTTTTTT. This encodes CATSDGTDEKLFF.

The chain is built from TRBV18 and TRBJ1-5; no clear D gene. V gave up 3 bases and J gave up 7 bases, with 7 bases separating them. The CDR3 runs 12 residues. Germline-derived CDR1 and CDR2 are KGHSH and LQKENI. CDR3 DNA sequence: TGTGCCAGCTCACCCCGCGGGCAGCCCCAGCATTTT. It specifies CASSPRGQPQHF. The full variable domain, in which reference TRBV18 and TRBJ1-5 provide the parts outside the CDR3, is NAGVMQNPRHLVRRRGQEARLRCSPMKGHSHVYWYRQLPEEGLKFMVYLQKENIIDESGMPKERFSAEFPKEGPSILRIQQVVRGDSAAYFCASSPRGQPQHFGDGTRLSIL.

The chain is built from TRBV12-5 and TRBJ2-1; possibly TRBD1 for D (8 bases). Deletions cut 1 base from V and 0 bases from J, with 10 bases between. CDR1 and CDR2 (germline): LGHNT, FRNRAP. This CDR3 is built from 16 residues. The CDR3: CASGLDRGGSYNEQFF. The DNA of the CDR3 is TGTGCTAGTGGTTTGGACAGGGGGGGCTCCTACAATGAGCAGTTCTTC.

V gene TRBV7-2 combines with J gene TRBJ1-6; 7 bases fit TRBD1. The CDR3 sequence is 13 residues long. From germline, CDR1 is SGHTA and CDR2 FQGNSA. Trimming removed 6 bases from V and 7 bases from J; junction bases left unmatched: 3. CDR3 DNA sequence: TGTGCCAGCAGTCGACAGGGCAATTCACCCCTCCACTTT. Translated: CASSRQGNSPLHF.

The chain joins TRBV9 to TRBJ2-7; the match to TRBD2 covers 8 bases. The CDR3 runs to 15 residues. Per the germline V gene, CDR1 is SGDLS and CDR2 is YYNGEE. J lost 0 bases, V lost 0 bases, and 2 bases had no gene match. This CDR3 reads CASSVEAGDSYEQYF. As DNA, the CDR3 is TGTGCCAGCAGCGTAGAAGCGGGGGACTCCTACGAGCAGTACTTC.

The J gene is TRBJ1-5, the V gene TRBV3-1 (or the pseudogene TRBV3-2), with D hard to call. V shed 5 bases and J shed 1 base, with 6 bases lying between them. CDR1 is LGHDT and CDR2 is YNNKEL in the germline V gene (reference sequence). The CDR3 has 13 amino acids. CDR3 DNA: TGTGCCAGCAGCAAGAGAAGCAATCAGCCCCAGCATTTT. It yields the protein CASSKRSNQPQHF.

The chain joins TRBV6-5 to TRBJ2-7; a weak D match, TRBD2 (7 bases). V lost 6 bases and J 3 bases, leaving 12 bases between the germline ends. CDR3 length: 13 residues. Looked up from germline, CDR1 is MNHEY and CDR2 is SVGAGI. CDR3 nucleotide sequence: TGTGCCAGCAGAAAGGGGGGGCTCTACGAGCAGTACTTC. As protein: CASRKGGLYEQYF.

The chain has TRBV4-3 and TRBJ2-3, with 9 bases fitting TRBD1. The V gene's germline CDR1 is LGHNA and CDR2 YSLEER. After removal of 3 bases from V and 2 bases from J, the junction contained 9 bases not matched to a gene. The CDR3 has 17 residues. The CDR3 reads CASSQGGDRVNTDTQYF. The CDR3 DNA follows: TGCGCCAGCAGCCAGGGGGGGGACAGGGTTAACACAGATACGCAGTATTTT.

The V and J genes are TRBV7-9 and TRBJ1-4; 9 nucleotides agree with TRBD1. The V gene's germline CDR1 is SEHNR and CDR2 FQNEAQ (reference sequence). With V trimmed by 5 bases and J by 6 bases, 4 bases remained unmatched. The CDR3 runs to 14 residues. CDR3 residues: CASSLGQGDEKLFF. The DNA for the CDR3 is TGTGCCAGCAGCCTGGGACAGGGAGATGAAAAACTGTTTTTT.